This passage covers 16 T cell receptor beta chains from one sample sequenced in a study of immune characterization of retroperitoneal liposarcoma. TCRdb called the PCR reads again in MiXCR, with one record for every CDR3 protein. The repertoire has around 2,600 distinct CDR3 sequences, 35% to 45% of them found once; the top ten carry roughly 40%. Specimen: tumor tissue. The receptors originated from a male donor with retroperitoneal liposarcoma.

This clonotype has a single count. This sequence joins TRBV12-3 or TRBV12-4 and TRBJ2-1; 9 bases are shared with TRBD2. V was pared by 1 base and J by 7 bases, with 5 bases of the junction left unmatched. CDR3 length: 15 amino acids. The CDR3 loop is CASSLGGRAGNEQFF. In DNA form, the CDR3 reads TGTGCCAGCAGTTTAGGCGGGAGGGCCGGGAATGAGCAGTTCTTC.

In its sample, this clonotype was seen a few times. V usage is TRBV6-4 and J usage is TRBJ2-3, with TRBD1 identical over 9 bases. CDR1 is MRHNA and CDR2 is SNTAGT in the germline V gene. The CDR3 totals 16 residues. Trimming removed 2 bases from V and 0 bases from J; junction bases left unmatched: 3. The CDR3 reads CASSDGQGTSTDTQYF. CDR3 nucleotides: TGTGCCAGCAGTGACGGACAGGGGACTAGCACAGATACGCAGTATTTT.

This clonotype was counted a few times. This chain uses TRBV6-6 with TRBJ2-1; 11 bases are shared with TRBD2. The CDR3 totals 20 residues. V shed 0 bases and J 0 bases; nucleotides not matched to a gene: 10. Per germline, CDR1 MNHNY and CDR2 SVGAGI (reference sequence). The CDR3: CASSYSRGTSGPSSYNEQFF. Here the CDR3 DNA reads TGTGCCAGCAGTTACTCCCGAGGGACTAGCGGCCCGAGCTCCTACAATGAGCAGTTCTTC.

This clonotype was observed a handful of times. V usage is TRBV24-1 and J usage is TRBJ2-3; tentative D call: TRBD2 (5 bases). The germline gives CDR1 KGHDR, CDR2 SFDVKD. This CDR3 is 15 amino acids long. The V gene lost 2 bases and the J gene lost 2 bases, with 10 bases spanning the gap. The CDR3 region is CATSDSPGNTDTQYF. The DNA for the CDR3 is TGTGCCACCAGTGATTCTCCGGGGAACACAGATACGCAGTATTTT.

This clonotype is categorized as medium-sized. This sequence joins TRBV6-1 and TRBJ1-3; D is unresolved. The V gene lost 2 bases and the J gene lost 4 bases, with 18 bases spanning the gap. The CDR3 contains 17 residues. CDR1 MNHNS and CDR2 SASEGT come from the germline V gene. The CDR3 is CASSEIALWIVGNTIYF. CDR3 DNA: TGTGCCAGCAGTGAAATTGCGCTTTGGATTGTCGGAAACACCATATATTTT.

The V gene is TRBV6-6, the J gene TRBJ1-1, with 10 bases identical to TRBD1. Germline-derived CDR1 and CDR2 are MNHNY and SVGAGI (reference sequence). This CDR3 contains 15 residues. Trimming at V came to 5 bases and at J to 10 bases, leaving 13 bases not matched to a gene. The CDR3 loop is CASSLDRGRGLGAFF. CDR3 coding DNA: TGTGCCAGCAGTCTCGACAGGGGGCGAGGTTTGGGAGCTTTCTTT.

This clonotype showed up just once. The chain carries TRBV27 and TRBJ2-1; 11 positions match TRBD1. The J call is in doubt because the DNA end fits TRBJ2-5 better. Germline-derived CDR1 and CDR2 are MNHEY and SMNVEV (reference sequence). The CDR3 has 15 residues. CDR3 loop: CASWGQGGGRETQYF. The CDR3 DNA sequence: TGTGCCAGTTGGGGACAGGGGGGCGGAAGAGAGACCCAGTACTTC.

V gene TRBV7-6 combines with J gene TRBJ2-1; no reliable D call. Germline lookup yields CDR1 SGHVS and CDR2 FNYEAQ. V lost 1 base to trimming and J lost 8 bases, with 12 bases between them. The length of the CDR3 is 14 residues. The chain's CDR3 is CASSLGFGIHEQFF. The CDR3 DNA sequence: TGTGCCAGCAGCTTAGGGTTTGGTATCCATGAGCAGTTCTTC.

The rearrangement links TRBV6-1 to TRBJ1-1; perhaps TRBD1 as D (6 bases). There are 15 residues in the CDR3. CDR1 is MNHNS and CDR2 is SASEGT in the germline V gene. V was trimmed by 4 bases and J by 2 bases, leaving 14 bases between them. The CDR3 here is CASSALAGANTEAFF. For the CDR3, the DNA is TGTGCCAGCAGTGCCTTGGCAGGGGCCAACACTGAAGCTTTCTTT.

The J gene is TRBJ1-6, the V gene TRBV28; possibly TRBD1 for D (5 bases). The J call may not be correct, given that the DNA end is closer to TRBJ1-5. Per the germline V gene, CDR1 is MDHEN and CDR2 is SYDVKM. The length of the CDR3 is 15 residues. The CDR3 DNA reads as TGTGCCACCCAAATTACCGGGACTCCTAATCAGCCCCAGCATTTT. Translation: CATQITGTPNQPQHF.

A single count supports this clonotype. CDR3 protein: CASSQGWEHNEQFF. Written as DNA, the CDR3 is TGCGCCAGCAGCCAAGGGTGGGAGCACAATGAGCAGTTCTTC. The V and J genes are TRBV4-3 and TRBJ2-1; maybe TRBD2 (5 bases). Germline V gives CDR1 LGHNA, CDR2 YSLEER. Deletions cut 1 base from V and 5 bases from J, with 9 bases between. This CDR3 has 14 amino acids.

The CDR3 is CASSLAVAGGQETQYF. DNA of the CDR3: TGTGCCAGCAGCTTAGCGGTAGCGGGGGGACAAGAGACCCAGTACTTC. The chain links TRBV7-2 to TRBJ2-5, with 10 nucleotides matching TRBD2. The V segment lost 0 bases and the J segment 2 bases; nucleotides outside the gene matches: 3. Germline CDR1 SGHTA, CDR2 FQGNSA. CDR3 length: 16 amino acids.

This chain joins TRBV27 and TRBJ2-7; 11 nucleotides line up with TRBD1. Germline-derived CDR1 and CDR2 are MNHEY and SMNVEV (reference sequence). J was trimmed by 3 bases and V by 2 bases; bases with no gene match: 6. The CDR3 is 16 amino acids. DNA of the CDR3: TGTGCCAGCAGTTTAGGGACAGGGGGAGGGGGCTACGAGCAGTACTTC. As protein: CASSLGTGGGGYEQYF.

This clonotype is deemed medium-sized. This chain uses TRBV7-2 with TRBJ2-1; D is unresolved. Trimming removed 2 bases at V and 0 bases at J, with 17 bases between. The CDR3 totals 18 residues. The germline CDR1 and CDR2 sequences are SGHTA and FQGNSA. The CDR3 here is CASSLIKQFPVSYNEQFF. The CDR3 region has the DNA TGTGCCAGCAGCTTAATCAAACAGTTTCCAGTCTCCTACAATGAGCAGTTCTTC. Full variable domain (missing parts from reference TRBV7-2 and TRBJ2-1): GAGVSQSPSNKVTEKGKDVELRCDPISGHTALYWYRQSLGQGLEFLIYFQGNSAPDKSGLPSDRFSAERTGGSVSTLTIQRTQQEDSAVYLCASSLIKQFPVSYNEQFFGPGTRLTVL.

The chain employs TRBV6-5 and TRBJ2-1; D possibly matches TRBD1 or TRBD2 (5 bases each). The tail of the sequence fits TRBJ2-7 better, so the J call may be wrong. In germline, CDR1 is MNHEY, CDR2 SVGAGI. The CDR3 covers 13 residues. CDR3 loop: CASSYFPGAEQYF. In DNA, the CDR3 is TGTGCCAGCAGTTACTTCCCCGGGGCCGAGCAGTACTTC.

The chain is built from TRBV6-4 and TRBJ2-1, with 12 nucleotides matching TRBD2. Germline-derived CDR1 and CDR2 are MRHNA and SNTAGT. The CDR3 is 15 amino acids. The V gene end was trimmed by 6 bases and the J gene end by 4 bases; junction bases not matched to a gene: 4. CDR3 sequence (DNA): TGTGCCAGCAGACGACTAGCGGGGGATTACAATGAGCAGTTCTTC. Protein product: CASRRLAGDYNEQFF.